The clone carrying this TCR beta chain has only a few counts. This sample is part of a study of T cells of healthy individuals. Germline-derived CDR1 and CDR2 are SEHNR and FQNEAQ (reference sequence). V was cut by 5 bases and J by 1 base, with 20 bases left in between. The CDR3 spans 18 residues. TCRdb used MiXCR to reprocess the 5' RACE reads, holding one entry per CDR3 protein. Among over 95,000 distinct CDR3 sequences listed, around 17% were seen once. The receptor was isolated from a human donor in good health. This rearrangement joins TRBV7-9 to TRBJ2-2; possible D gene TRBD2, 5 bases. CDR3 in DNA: TGTGCCAGCAGCCGGAGGCAGTGGGGTACCCTGAACACCGGGGAGCTGTTTTTT. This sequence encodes CASSRRQWGTLNTGELFF.